This T cell receptor (beta chain) appears in the sequencing data of a study of shared clonotypes between healthy human individuals. For this clone: Its antigen remains unidentified.

Germline lookup yields CDR1 SGHNT and CDR2 YYREEE (reference sequence). Trimming cost V 2 bases and J 6 bases; bases outside gene matches: 6. CDR3 length: 15 amino acids. Whole-study results and caveats: Among several donors, approximately 5% of naive CD4 clonotypes were found in common.

Every subset had its genomic DNA shared out evenly among several immunoSEQ plates. The sorted-subset replicate PCRs were given 150 to 200 ng DNA, which is around 29,000 T cell genomes. Clones were read by immunoSEQ multiplex PCR, and TCRdb kept only the in-frame ones, dropping some. The sample has a few million clones; around 93% are singletons. Material for sequencing was naive CD4+ T cells from PBMCs. Sample subset: CD45RA+ positively selected. The receptor comes from a man younger than 35 in good health. Some clones in this sample may be carry-over from other donors' samples. The rearrangement joins TRBV5-4 to TRBJ2-2; TRBD2 matches 8 bases. The CDR3 nucleotides are TGTGCCAGCAGCTTCGGGGGGGGCGCAGCCGGGGAGCTGTTTTTT. It yields the protein CASSFGGGAAGELFF. The full variable domain, rest sourced from reference TRBV5-4 and TRBJ2-2, is ETGVTQSPTHLIKTRGQQVTLRCSSQSGHNTVSWYQQALGQGPQFIFQYYREEENGRGNFPPRFSGLQFPNYSSELNVNALELDDSALYLCASSFGGGAAGELFFGEGSRLTVL.